These 11 T cell receptor beta chains share one sample of origin, sequenced in a study of blood T cells in healthy people across ages. With a J-beta primer mix and a sample-barcoded 5' primer, a second PCR ran about 7 to 12 cycles. MiXCR, run by TCRdb on the 5' RACE reads, gives a single entry per CDR3 protein. The sample has about 800,000 distinct CDR3 sequences, over 45% seen once. The specimen was blood. The origin of the receptors is a man aged 30 to 45 in good health.

This clonotype has more than one count but fewer than ten. J is TRBJ2-1 and V is TRBV7-2; D unresolved. This CDR3 has 15 amino acids. Germline-derived CDR1 and CDR2 are SGHTA and FQGNSA. V shed 1 base and J shed 0 bases, with 7 bases lying between them. The CDR3 region has the DNA TGTGCCAGCAGCTTAGTGGCTAGCTCCTACAATGAGCAGTTCTTC. This translates into CASSLVASSYNEQFF. The entire variable domain, with the rest obtained from reference TRBV7-2 and TRBJ2-1, is as follows: GAGVSQSPSNKVTEKGKDVELRCDPISGHTALYWYRQSLGQGLEFLIYFQGNSAPDKSGLPSDRFSAERTGGSVSTLTIQRTQQEDSAVYLCASSLVASSYNEQFFGPGTRLTVL.

The rearrangement uses TRBV5-6 and TRBJ2-5; D not certain. CDR3 length: 14 residues. Trimming left V 4 bases short and J 2 bases short, with 12 bases between. CDR1 is SGHDT and CDR2 is YYEEEE in the germline V gene. The CDR3 protein is CASSRQEIQETQYF. In DNA form, the CDR3 reads TGTGCCAGCAGCCGGCAGGAAATTCAAGAGACCCAGTACTTC.

The chain joins TRBV18 to TRBJ2-4; 12 bases map to TRBD2. V was clipped by 1 base and J by 13 bases; unmatched bases: 23. The CDR3 spans 20 residues. Germline V gives CDR1 KGHSH, CDR2 LQKENI. The CDR3 region has the DNA TGTGCCAGCTCACCACGACTAGCGGGGGACTTTCGATTCTCCTACAATGAGCAGTACTTC. Translated, it gives CASSPRLAGDFRFSYNEQYF.

This chain uses TRBV18 with TRBJ2-1, with 9 bases matching TRBD1. Trimming cost V 2 bases and J 10 bases; bases outside gene matches: 6. The CDR3 extends over 14 amino acids. Germline-derived CDR1 and CDR2 are KGHSH and LQKENI. CDR3 DNA: TGTGCCAGCTCACCAGGGACAGGGTTTCCCGAGCAGTTCTTC. Translated, it gives CASSPGTGFPEQFF. The full variable domain, rest sourced from reference TRBV18 and TRBJ2-1, is NAGVMQNPRHLVRRRGQEARLRCSPMKGHSHVYWYRQLPEEGLKFMVYLQKENIIDESGMPKERFSAEFPKEGPSILRIQQVVRGDSAAYFCASSPGTGFPEQFFGPGTRLTVL.

V and J are TRBV15 and TRBJ2-7; D gene uncertain. V lost 0 bases, J lost 3 bases, and 6 bases lay in between. Germline V lookup: CDR1 LNHNV, CDR2 YYDKDF (reference sequence). The CDR3 consists of 13 residues. The CDR3 nucleotides are TGTGCCACCAGCAGAGAGGGCGGCTACGAGCAGTACTTC. Its protein is CATSREGGYEQYF.

This clonotype was seen a single time. V is TRBV2 and J is TRBJ1-5; 9 bases line up with TRBD1. V was pared by 7 bases and J by 5 bases, with 9 bases of the junction left unmatched. The germline V gene encodes CDR1 SNHLY and CDR2 FYNNEI. The CDR3 has 15 amino acids. The CDR3 reads CASKLGQGVYQPQHF. CDR3 sequence (DNA): TGTGCCAGCAAATTGGGACAGGGCGTCTATCAGCCCCAGCATTTT.

This clonotype was detected a few times. The chain combines TRBV3-1 with TRBJ1-2; D unresolved. This CDR3 spans 13 amino acids. V gave up 2 bases and J gave up 4 bases, with 8 bases separating them. Germline loops: CDR1 LGHDT, CDR2 YNNKEL (reference sequence). The CDR3 protein is CASSQQNLYGYTF. DNA for the CDR3: TGTGCCAGCAGCCAACAAAACCTCTATGGCTACACCTTC.

The rearrangement uses TRBV12-3 or TRBV12-4 and TRBJ2-7, with TRBD2 matching 11 bases. The CDR3 has 14 residues. With 4 bases clipped from V and 10 bases from J, the junction kept 9 bases outside the gene matches. This CDR3 is CASSSTTSGDAQYF. DNA of the CDR3: TGTGCCAGCAGTTCAACGACTAGCGGGGACGCCCAGTACTTC.

The chain recombines TRBV4-1 with TRBJ2-1; TRBD2 aligns across 8 bases. The CDR3 runs 16 residues. CDR1 MGHRA and CDR2 YSYEKL come from the germline V gene. Trimming at V came to 9 bases and at J to 3 bases, leaving 13 bases not matched to a gene. The CDR3 loop reads CARAPGSGGIYNEQFF. The CDR3 nucleotides read TGCGCCAGAGCCCCGGGGAGCGGGGGAATCTACAATGAGCAGTTCTTC.

The V and J genes are TRBV6-2 or TRBV6-3 and TRBJ2-5, with 12 bases matching TRBD2. The V gene's germline CDR1 is MNHEY and CDR2 SVGEGT. V was pared by 4 bases and J by 11 bases, with 14 bases of the junction left unmatched. The CDR3 extends over 16 amino acids. The CDR3 is CASSSATSGGLNEQYF. CDR3 nucleotides: TGTGCCAGCAGTTCCGCGACTAGCGGGGGCTTAAATGAGCAGTACTTC.

The chain has TRBV29-1 and TRBJ2-1; D may be TRBD1 (5 bases). CDR3 length equals 12 residues. Germline lookup yields CDR1 SQVTM and CDR2 ANQGSEA. Trimming removed 5 bases at V and 5 bases at J, with 10 bases between. CDR3: CSVSGSDNEQFF. CDR3 nucleotide sequence: TGCAGCGTTTCAGGGTCGGACAATGAGCAGTTCTTC.